These 22 T cell receptor beta chains share one sample of origin, sequenced in a study of T cell repertoires in cytomegalovirus infection. TCRdb independently ran MiXCR on the reads; one entry per CDR3 protein. The sample holds roughly 990,000 distinct CDR3 sequences; around 32% are singletons and the top ten take 11% to 15%. These receptors' antigens are unknown. This specimen was cultured CD8+ T cells from PBMCs, taken from culture after CMV antigen stimulation. Receptor source: a human donor in good health (CMV status not recorded). Some clones in this sample may be carry-over from other donors' samples.

The count of this clonotype is one. The chain couples TRBV7-9 to TRBJ1-4; no clear D gene. Trimming pared 5 bases from V and 7 bases from J, leaving 17 bases between. Per germline, CDR1 SEHNR and CDR2 FQNEAQ (reference sequence). The CDR3 covers 15 residues. CDR3 in amino acids: CASSGSSGRSEKLFF. In DNA, the CDR3 is TGTGCCAGCAGCGGGTCCTCCGGAAGGAGTGAAAAACTGTTTTTT.

The chain links TRBV4-2 to TRBJ2-2; D is undetermined. The germline gives CDR1 LGHNA, CDR2 YNFKEQ. Trimming took off 6 bases at V and 1 base at J, with 6 bases between the two ends. The CDR3 runs 13 residues. The CDR3 protein is CASSQKNTGELFF. The CDR3 nucleotides are TGTGCCAGCAGTCAAAAGAACACCGGGGAGCTGTTTTTT.

The chain has TRBV6-5 and TRBJ2-4, with D perhaps TRBD2 (6 bases). The CDR3 contains 17 residues. Deletions cut 0 bases from V and 1 base from J, with 13 bases between. Germline values: CDR1 MNHEY, CDR2 SVGAGI. This CDR3 reads CASSYSRGGVAKNIQYF. The CDR3 DNA sequence: TGTGCCAGCAGTTACTCGAGAGGCGGGGTGGCCAAAAACATTCAGTACTTC.

The chain links TRBV7-3 to TRBJ2-1; 7 bases match TRBD2. V gave up 4 bases and J gave up 3 bases; unmatched junction bases: 6. This CDR3 has 15 amino acids. Germline V CDR1 and CDR2: SGHTA, FQGTGA. This chain's CDR3 is CASSSAERGYNEQFF. The DNA of the CDR3 is TGTGCCAGCAGCTCGGCGGAGCGGGGCTACAATGAGCAGTTCTTC.

V usage is TRBV19 and J usage is TRBJ2-1; 12 bases match TRBD1. Germline lookup yields CDR1 LNHDA and CDR2 SQIVND (reference sequence). The CDR3 is 16 residues long. The V gene end was trimmed by 3 bases and the J gene end by 3 bases; junction bases not matched to a gene: 3. CDR3 in DNA: TGTGCCAGTAGTATGGGGACAGGGGGCTTCTACAATGAGCAGTTCTTC. Translated: CASSMGTGGFYNEQFF.

The chain has TRBV12-5 and TRBJ2-5, with D perhaps TRBD1 (6 bases). The germline gives CDR1 LGHNT, CDR2 FRNRAP. The CDR3 extends over 15 amino acids. V was cut by 2 bases and J by 3 bases, with 13 bases left in between. The CDR3 reads CASGLWEQGKETQYF. In DNA, the CDR3 is TGTGCTAGTGGTTTGTGGGAACAGGGTAAAGAGACCCAGTACTTC.

The sample holds one count of this clonotype. The chain is built from TRBV7-6 and TRBJ2-5, with 7 nucleotides matching TRBD2. The CDR3 contains 14 residues. CDR1 SGHVS and CDR2 FNYEAQ come from the germline V gene. The junction had 8 bases not matched to a gene; V was cut back by 6 bases and J by 4 bases. CDR3 coding DNA: TGTGCCAGCAGACTGGGACTACAAGGAGAGACCCAGTACTTC. Translation gives CASRLGLQGETQYF.

This clonotype has more than one count but fewer than ten. The J gene is TRBJ2-7, the V gene TRBV6-1; 8 nucleotides agree with TRBD1. With V trimmed by 6 bases and J by 0 bases, 4 bases remained unmatched. The germline CDR1 and CDR2 sequences are MNHNS and SASEGT. This CDR3 has 14 amino acids. In DNA, the CDR3 is TGTGCCAGCAGCCGAGGACAGGGCTCCTACGAGCAGTACGTC. Protein: CASSRGQGSYEQYV.

This clonotype has at least ten counts. V and J are TRBV9 and TRBJ2-4; TRBD1 matches 10 bases. Germline values: CDR1 SGDLS, CDR2 YYNGEE. The CDR3 length is 18 residues. With V trimmed by 4 bases and J by 3 bases, 13 bases remained unmatched. The CDR3 loop reads CASSSPLNRTGGKNIQYF. As DNA, the CDR3 is TGTGCCAGCAGCTCACCTCTAAACCGGACAGGGGGCAAAAACATTCAGTACTTC.

V is TRBV6-4 and J is TRBJ2-1; 10 bases fit TRBD2. The CDR3 consists of 14 residues. V lost 2 bases, J lost 8 bases, and 3 bases stayed unmatched. Germline V gene data show CDR1 as MRHNA and CDR2 as SNTAGT. The CDR3 nucleotides read TGTGCCAGCAGTGACCAAGCGGGGGGGGATGAGCAGTTCTTC. Translating it yields CASSDQAGGDEQFF.

The J gene is TRBJ1-1, the V gene TRBV20-1; D gene unclear. V lost 3 bases and J 3 bases, leaving 8 bases between the germline ends. CDR1 is DFQATT, CDR2 SNEGSKA, per germline (reference sequence). CDR3 length: 12 residues. The CDR3 spells CSARDSDTEAFF. In nucleotides, the CDR3 is TGCAGTGCTAGGGACTCAGACACTGAAGCTTTCTTT.

The chain recombines TRBV6-2 or TRBV6-3 with TRBJ1-2; 7 bases map to TRBD1. V trimming: 7 bases; J trimming: 5 bases; junction bases outside the gene matches: 13. This CDR3 has 15 amino acids. Germline V lookup: CDR1 MNHEY, CDR2 SVGEGT. CDR3 DNA sequence: TGTGCCAGCACCTCGCCGGGACAGAGAATTTATGGCTACACCTTC. This sequence encodes CASTSPGQRIYGYTF.

This clonotype came up a few times. The chain is built from TRBV29-1 and TRBJ2-1, with TRBD2 as a possible D gene (6 bases). The CDR3 is 11 residues long. V was clipped by 4 bases and J by 7 bases, with 8 bases between them. Germline CDR1 is SQVTM and CDR2 is ANQGSEA. The chain's CDR3 is CSVVGGNEQFF. In DNA form, the CDR3 reads TGCAGCGTTGTGGGGGGTAATGAGCAGTTCTTC.

This clonotype was observed a handful of times. This chain links TRBV19 with TRBJ1-1; 9 bases match TRBD1. This CDR3 comprises 16 residues. Germline-derived CDR1 and CDR2 are LNHDA and SQIVND (reference sequence). J gave up 5 bases and V 3 bases, and 10 bases lay outside the gene matches. The CDR3: CASSIGTGQWRTEAFF. The CDR3 DNA reads TGTGCCAGTAGTATTGGGACAGGGCAGTGGAGAACTGAAGCTTTCTTT.

V is TRBV27 and J is TRBJ2-1, with 8 bases matching TRBD2. Trimming took 7 bases from V and 10 from J; bases not matched to a gene: 12. The germline V gene encodes CDR1 MNHEY and CDR2 SMNVEV (reference sequence). This CDR3 region has 14 residues. CDR3 protein: CASTLRGGRGEQFF. The CDR3 DNA reads TGTGCCAGCACCCTTCGGGGGGGCCGCGGAGAGCAGTTCTTC.

In its sample, this clonotype was seen many times. The chain uses TRBV7-3 and TRBJ1-1; D gene uncertain. CDR1 SGHTA and CDR2 FQGTGA come from the germline V gene. V was clipped by 1 base and J by 1 base, with 4 bases between them. The CDR3 extends over 13 amino acids. CDR3 residues: CASSLRPNTEAFF. The DNA for the CDR3 is TGTGCCAGCAGCTTAAGACCGAACACTGAAGCTTTCTTT.

The chain employs TRBV20-1 and TRBJ1-6; D possibly corresponds to TRBD1 (5 bases). This CDR3 has 14 residues. Germline CDR1 DFQATT, CDR2 SNEGSKA (reference sequence). Trimming took 4 bases from V and 9 from J, leaving 16 bases between them. The CDR3 DNA follows: TGCAGTGCTAAGGTCAGACAGTATGGTTCACCCCTCCACTTT. Its protein product is CSAKVRQYGSPLHF.

The table lists this clonotype with a few counts. The chain combines TRBV5-1 with TRBJ1-6, with 8 bases aligning to TRBD1. CDR1 and CDR2 (germline): SGHRS, YFSETQ. The CDR3 has 16 residues. After removal of 0 bases from V and 9 bases from J, the junction contained 8 bases not matched to a gene. CDR3 in amino acids: CASSLGEQGAGSPLHF. The CDR3 region has the DNA TGCGCCAGCAGCTTGGGGGAGCAGGGGGCTGGTTCACCCCTCCACTTT.

V and J are TRBV19 and TRBJ1-4; no clear D. Per germline, CDR1 LNHDA and CDR2 SQIVND (reference sequence). V lost 3 bases, J lost 7 bases, and 9 bases lay in between. The CDR3 has 13 residues. The CDR3 sequence: CASSMVAAEKLFF. In DNA, the CDR3 is TGTGCCAGTAGTATGGTGGCGGCTGAAAAACTGTTTTTT.

This clonotype has a count of ten or more. This chain connects TRBV7-8 to TRBJ2-7, with 10 positions matching TRBD2. The trim removed 0 bases at V and 5 bases at J, leaving 19 bases unmatched. The CDR3 spans 20 residues. CDR1 is SGHVS and CDR2 is FQNEAQ in the germline V gene. DNA for the CDR3: TGTGCCAGCAGCTTAGCAGGGCGAGCGGGGGGGCTAGCGTTGAAGGACGAGCAGTACTTC. Its protein is CASSLAGRAGGLALKDEQYF.

As to this clonotype: This may be a read error, as it is one base from a much larger clone. The rearrangement joins TRBV7-9 to TRBJ1-2; TRBD1 matches at 7 bases. The V and J ends lost 5 bases and 8 bases, in that order; junction bases with no gene match: 17. CDR3 length: 16 amino acids. Germline CDR1 and CDR2: SEHNR and FQNEAQ (reference sequence). CDR3 sequence (DNA): TGTGCCAGCAGCCCTCAACTCGGGACAGAGGCCCACGGCTACACCTTC. Residues: CASSPQLGTEAHGYTF.

This clonotype appeared a few times. The chain links TRBV25-1 to TRBJ2-3; 7 nucleotides align to TRBD1. Per the germline V gene, CDR1 is MGHDK and CDR2 is SYGVNS. The CDR3 has 17 amino acids. The ends lost 5 bases at V and 6 bases at J; junction bases unmatched: 17. The CDR3 DNA sequence: TGTGCCAGCAGTCCCGGTTTAGGGGGCGCGCTGTGGGATACGCAGTATTTT. Translated: CASSPGLGGALWDTQYF.